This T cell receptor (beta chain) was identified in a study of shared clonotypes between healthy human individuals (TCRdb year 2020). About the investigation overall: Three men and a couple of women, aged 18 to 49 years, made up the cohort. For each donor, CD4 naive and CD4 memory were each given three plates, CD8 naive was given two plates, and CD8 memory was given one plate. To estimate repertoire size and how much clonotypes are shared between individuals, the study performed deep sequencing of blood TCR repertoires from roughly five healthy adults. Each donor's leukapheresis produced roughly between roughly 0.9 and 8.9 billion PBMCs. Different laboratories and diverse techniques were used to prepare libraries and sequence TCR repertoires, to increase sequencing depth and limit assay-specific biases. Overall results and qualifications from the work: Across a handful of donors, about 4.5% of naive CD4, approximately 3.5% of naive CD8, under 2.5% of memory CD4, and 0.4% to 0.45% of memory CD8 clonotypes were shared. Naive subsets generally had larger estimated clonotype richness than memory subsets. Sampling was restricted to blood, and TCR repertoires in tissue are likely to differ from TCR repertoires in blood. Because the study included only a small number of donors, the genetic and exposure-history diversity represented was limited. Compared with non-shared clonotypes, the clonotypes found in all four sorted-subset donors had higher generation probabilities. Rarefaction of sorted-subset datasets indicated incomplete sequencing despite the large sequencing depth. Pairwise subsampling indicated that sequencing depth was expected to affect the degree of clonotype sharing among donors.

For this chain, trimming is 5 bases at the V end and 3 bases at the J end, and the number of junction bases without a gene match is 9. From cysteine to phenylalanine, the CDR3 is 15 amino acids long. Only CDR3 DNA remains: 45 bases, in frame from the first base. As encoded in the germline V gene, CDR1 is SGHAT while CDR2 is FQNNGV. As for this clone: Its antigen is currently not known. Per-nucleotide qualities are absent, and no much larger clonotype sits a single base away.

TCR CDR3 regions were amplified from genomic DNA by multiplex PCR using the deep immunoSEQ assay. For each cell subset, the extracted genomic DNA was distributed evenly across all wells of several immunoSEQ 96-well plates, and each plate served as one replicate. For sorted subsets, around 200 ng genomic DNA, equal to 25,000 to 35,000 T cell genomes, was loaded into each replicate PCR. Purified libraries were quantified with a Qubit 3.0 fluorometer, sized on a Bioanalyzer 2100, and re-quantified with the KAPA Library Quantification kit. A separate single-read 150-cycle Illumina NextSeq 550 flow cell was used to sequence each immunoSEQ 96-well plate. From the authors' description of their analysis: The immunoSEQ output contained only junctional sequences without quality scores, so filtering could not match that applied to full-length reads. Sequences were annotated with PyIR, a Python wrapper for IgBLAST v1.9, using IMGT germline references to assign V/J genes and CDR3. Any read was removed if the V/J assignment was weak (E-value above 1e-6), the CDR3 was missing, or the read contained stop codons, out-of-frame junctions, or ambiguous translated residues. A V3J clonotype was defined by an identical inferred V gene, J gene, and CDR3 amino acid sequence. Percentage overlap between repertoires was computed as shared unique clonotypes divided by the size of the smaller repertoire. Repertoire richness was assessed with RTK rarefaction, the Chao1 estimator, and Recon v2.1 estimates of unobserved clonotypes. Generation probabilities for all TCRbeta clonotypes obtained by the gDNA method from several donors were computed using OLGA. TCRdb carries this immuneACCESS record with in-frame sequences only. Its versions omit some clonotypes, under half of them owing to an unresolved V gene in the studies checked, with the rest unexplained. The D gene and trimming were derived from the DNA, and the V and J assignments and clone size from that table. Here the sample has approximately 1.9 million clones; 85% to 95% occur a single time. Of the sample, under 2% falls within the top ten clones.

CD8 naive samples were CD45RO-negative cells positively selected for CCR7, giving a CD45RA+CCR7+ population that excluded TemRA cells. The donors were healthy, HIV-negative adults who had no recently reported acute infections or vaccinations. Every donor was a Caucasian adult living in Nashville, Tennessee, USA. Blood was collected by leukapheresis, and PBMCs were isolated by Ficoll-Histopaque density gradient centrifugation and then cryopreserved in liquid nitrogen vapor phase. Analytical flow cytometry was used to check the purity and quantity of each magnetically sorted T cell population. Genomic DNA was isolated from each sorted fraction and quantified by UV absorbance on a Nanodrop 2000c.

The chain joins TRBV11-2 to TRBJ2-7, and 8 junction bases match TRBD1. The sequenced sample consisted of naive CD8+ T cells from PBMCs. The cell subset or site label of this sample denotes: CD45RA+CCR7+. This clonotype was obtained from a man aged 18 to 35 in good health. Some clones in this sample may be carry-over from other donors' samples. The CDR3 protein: CASSLGQGGFYEQYF. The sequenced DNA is TGTGCCAGCAGCCTTGGACAGGGTGGTTTCTACGAGCAGTACTTC.